This TCR beta chain was obtained from a study of neoadjuvant anti-PD-1 for oral cavity cancer. Details on this clone: Its antigen is unknown.

Germline-derived CDR1 and CDR2 are SGHAT and FQNNGV. This CDR3 has 19 residues. V shed 0 bases, J shed 1 base, and the junction held 11 bases outside the gene matches. Most PBMC samples had around 0.5 ug input DNA in six replicates. Assay used: immunoSEQ multiplex PCR; TCRdb lists only in-frame clones, some missing. Altogether around 12,000 clones are present, 50% to 75% being singletons, with the ten largest covering 2% to 3%. Study-wide findings and caveats: PBMC Gini-index clonality exceeded responders' in non-responders post-nivolumab.

The genes are TRBV11-2 and TRBJ2-7; TRBD1 agrees at 11 bases. The sequence derives from a person aged 35-80 years with oral cavity squamous cell carcinoma. The specimen comprised PBMCs, sampled before nivolumab (anti-PD-1) treatment. The CDR3 region is CASSLDWFTGTGGSYEQYF. CDR3 in DNA: TGTGCCAGCAGCTTAGATTGGTTTACCGGGACAGGGGGGTCCTACGAGCAGTACTTC.